This TCR beta chain came from a study of cytomegalovirus exposure and HLA in healthy donors. Whole-study context: A previous analysis identified approximately 110 million unique TCR beta sequences derived from about 180 million T cells.

Amplification used 60 Vbeta primers and 13 Jbeta primers. Profiling relied on immunoSEQ multiplex PCR, and the TCRdb table lists in-frame clones only, not all of them. Of some 110,000 clones detected, just under 70% appear once; the ten largest clones hold around 9%. A note on this clone: The antigen is undetermined.

Broader study findings: In a later analysis, common viral pathogens appeared linked to several of the most significant clusters. HLA alleles showed associations with about 15,000 TCR beta sequences in a later analysis, at a 0.05 false discovery rate.

Germline V gene lookup returns CDR1 SEHNR and CDR2 FQNEAQ (reference sequence). The CDR3 length is 14 residues. Unmatched junction bases numbered 6, after V lost 5 bases and J lost 4 bases. This receptor was taken from a young man in good health and CMV-seropositive. The sequencing sample was made of PBMCs. V and J are TRBV7-9 and TRBJ1-2, with TRBD1 identical over 8 bases. DNA for the CDR3: TGTGCCAGCAGCATAGGACAGGGCTCCTATGGCTACACCTTC. Its protein product is CASSIGQGSYGYTF. Based on the CDR3 plus reference TRBV7-9 and TRBJ1-2, the full variable domain is DTGVSQNPRHKITKRGQNVTFRCDPISEHNRLYWYRQTLGQGPEFLTYFQNEAQLEKSRLLSDRFSAERPKGSFSTLEIQRTEQGDSAMYLCASSIGQGSYGYTFGSGTRLTVV.